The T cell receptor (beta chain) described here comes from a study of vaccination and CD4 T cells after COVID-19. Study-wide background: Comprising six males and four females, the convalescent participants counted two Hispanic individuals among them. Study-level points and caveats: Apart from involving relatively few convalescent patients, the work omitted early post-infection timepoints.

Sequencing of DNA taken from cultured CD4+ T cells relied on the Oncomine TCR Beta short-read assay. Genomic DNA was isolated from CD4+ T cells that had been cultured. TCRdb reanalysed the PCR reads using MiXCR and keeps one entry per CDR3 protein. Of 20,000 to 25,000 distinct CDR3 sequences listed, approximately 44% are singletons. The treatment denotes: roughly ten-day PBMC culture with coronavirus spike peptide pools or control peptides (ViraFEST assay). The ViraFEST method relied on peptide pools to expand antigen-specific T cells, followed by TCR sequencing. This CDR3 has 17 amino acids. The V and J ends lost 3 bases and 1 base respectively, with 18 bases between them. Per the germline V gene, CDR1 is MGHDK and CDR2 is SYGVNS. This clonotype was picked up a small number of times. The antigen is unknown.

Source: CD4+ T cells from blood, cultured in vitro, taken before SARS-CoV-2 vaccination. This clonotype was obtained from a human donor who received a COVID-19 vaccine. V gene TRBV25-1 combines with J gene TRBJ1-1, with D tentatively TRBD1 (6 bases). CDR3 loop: CASSDLSSGHRNTEAFF. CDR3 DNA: TGTGCCAGCAGTGACCTTTCCTCGGGACATAGGAACACTGAAGCTTTCTTT.